This T cell receptor beta chain was identified in a study of T-cell reconstitution after alpha-beta-depleted transplantation in children. Unique molecular identifiers were used in preparing the TCRbeta library. TCRdb re-called the PCR reads through MiXCR, storing one row per CDR3 protein. The sample holds around 680,000 distinct CDR3 sequences, approximately 17% seen once. In this sample, this clonotype turned up many times. The V end lost 0 bases, the J end lost 0 bases, and 9 bases lay between the germline ends. The CDR3 totals 16 residues. Germline assignment: CDR1 DFQATT and CDR2 SNEGSKA (reference sequence).

The sample was PBMCs from the stem cell graft donor, taken from the stem cell graft. This clonotype was obtained from a human donor who donated a stem cell graft to a child with acute myeloid leukemia. The chain recombines TRBV20-1 with TRBJ2-6; D not resolved. The CDR3 loop reads CSARDRTVSGANVLTF. The CDR3 DNA sequence: TGCAGTGCTAGAGATAGGACCGTCTCTGGGGCCAACGTCCTGACTTTC.